What follows describes a single T cell receptor (beta chain). The protocol was immunoSEQ multiplex PCR, while the TCRdb copy is restricted to in-frame clones and leaves out a portion. Of some 76,000 clones in the sample, over 80% were seen once. Seattle patient enrollment occurred during active infection, with longitudinal follow-up thereafter. The CDR3 extends over 15 amino acids. V shed 5 bases and J shed 4 bases, with 18 bases lying between them. CDR1 is SGDLS and CDR2 is YYNGEE in the germline V gene. The data were obtained in a study of blood T cell repertoires in COVID-19. Study background: Samples of COVID-19 (acute and convalescent) were obtained from the United States, Italy and Spain. From T cells, B-cell-depleted T cells, or PBMCs came the material, which was cDNA or gDNA.

Sequencing input: peripheral blood. The receptor's source is a man aged 50 to 59 with COVID-19, enrolled during active disease. The chain carries TRBV9 and TRBJ1-2; the D gene is possibly TRBD1 (5 bases). Here the CDR3 reads CASSTTHTGSYGYTF. DNA of the CDR3: TGTGCCAGCAGTACCACCCATACAGGATCCTATGGCTACACCTTC.